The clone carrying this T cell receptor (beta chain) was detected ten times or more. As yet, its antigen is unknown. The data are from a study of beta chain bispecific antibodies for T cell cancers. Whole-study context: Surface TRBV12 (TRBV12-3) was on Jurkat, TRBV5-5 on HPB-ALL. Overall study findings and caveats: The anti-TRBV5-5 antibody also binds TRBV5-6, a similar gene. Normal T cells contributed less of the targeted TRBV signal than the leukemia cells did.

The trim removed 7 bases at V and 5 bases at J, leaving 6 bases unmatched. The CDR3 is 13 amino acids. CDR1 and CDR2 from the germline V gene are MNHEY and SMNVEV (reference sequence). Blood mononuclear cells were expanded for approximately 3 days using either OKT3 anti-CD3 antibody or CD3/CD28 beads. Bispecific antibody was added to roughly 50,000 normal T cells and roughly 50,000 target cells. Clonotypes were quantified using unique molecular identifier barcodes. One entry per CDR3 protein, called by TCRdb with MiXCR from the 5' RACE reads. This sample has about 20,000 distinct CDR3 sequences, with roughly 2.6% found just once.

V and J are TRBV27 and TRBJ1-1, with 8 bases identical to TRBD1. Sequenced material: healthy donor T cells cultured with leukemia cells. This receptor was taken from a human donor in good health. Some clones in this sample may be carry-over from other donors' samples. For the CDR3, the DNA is TGTGCCAGCACGACAGGGGTGGGTACTGAAGCTTTCTTT. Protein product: CASTTGVGTEAFF.